This T cell receptor beta chain emerged from a study of cytomegalovirus exposure and HLA in healthy donors. Regarding the study as a whole: 150 to 200 TCR beta chains were listed as cytomegalovirus-associated.

PCR involved 60 Vbeta and 13 Jbeta primers. Clones were sequenced by immunoSEQ multiplex PCR, and TCRdb holds only the in-frame ones, with some missing. In the table there are 150,000 or so clones, about 68% of which are singletons. Note on this clone: Its antigen is not known.

Per germline, CDR1 SGHRS and CDR2 YFSETQ. The CDR3 contains 15 residues. V lost 5 bases and J lost 4; bases outside the gene matches: 5. The receptor comes from a female donor in good health and CMV-seronegative. The chain is built from TRBV5-1 and TRBJ2-1, with TRBD2 matching over 11 bases. Sequenced material: PBMCs. CDR3 sequence (DNA): TGCGCCAGCAGTCCGGGACTAGCGGAGTACAATGAGCAGTTCTTC. It encodes CASSPGLAEYNEQFF. Based on the CDR3 plus reference TRBV5-1 and TRBJ2-1, the full variable domain is KAGVTQTPRYLIKTRGQQVTLSCSPISGHRSVSWYQQTPGQGLQFLFEYFSETQRNKGNFPGRFSGRQFSNSRSEMNVSTLELGDSALYLCASSPGLAEYNEQFFGPGTRLTVL.